The clone carrying this TCR beta chain was observed a handful of times. Its specificity is not known. MiXCR, applied by TCRdb to the 5' RACE reads, yields one record per CDR3 protein. This table has some 130,000 distinct CDR3 sequences, under 30% appearing once. This sample is part of a study of T-cell memory formation after mild COVID-19. Germline values: CDR1 ENHRY, CDR2 SYGVKD. Trimming shortened V by 3 bases and J by 2 bases, and 13 bases separated the two germline ends. The CDR3 is 15 residues long. Study-level findings and limits: CD4+ contracting clones were mainly CM and EM; CD8+ ones, EMRA. In second-wave clones peaking day 37, SARS-CoV-2 specificity remained unconfirmed. CD4/CD8 balance held among clones contracting day 15 to 85, and later expanders leaned CD4+.

The receptor was isolated from an adult woman who had mild COVID-19 (a few samples of this study predate the infection). Cell type and time point are not known. The chain carries TRBV10-3 and TRBJ1-2; D uncertain. The sequenced material came from PBMCs or a T cell subset sorted from them (not recorded which). CDR3 protein: CAISDTAGGNYGYTF. The CDR3 region has the DNA TGTGCCATCAGTGATACAGCCGGCGGCAACTATGGCTACACCTTC.